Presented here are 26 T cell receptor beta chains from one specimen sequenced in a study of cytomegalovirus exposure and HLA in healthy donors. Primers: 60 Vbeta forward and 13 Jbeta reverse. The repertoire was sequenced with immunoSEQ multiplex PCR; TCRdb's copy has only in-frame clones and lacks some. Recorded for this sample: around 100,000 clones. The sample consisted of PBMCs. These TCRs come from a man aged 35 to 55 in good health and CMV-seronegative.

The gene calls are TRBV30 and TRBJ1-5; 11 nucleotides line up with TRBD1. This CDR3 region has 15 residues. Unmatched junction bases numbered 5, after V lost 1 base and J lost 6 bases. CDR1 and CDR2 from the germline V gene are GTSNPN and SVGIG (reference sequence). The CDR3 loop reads CAWSGGTGGGQPQHF. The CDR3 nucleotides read TGTGCCTGGAGTGGTGGGACAGGGGGAGGTCAGCCCCAGCATTTT.

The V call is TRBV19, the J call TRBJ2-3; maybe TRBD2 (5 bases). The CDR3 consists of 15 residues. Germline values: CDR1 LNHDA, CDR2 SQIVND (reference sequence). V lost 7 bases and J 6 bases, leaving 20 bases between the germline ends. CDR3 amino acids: CASTSGGSQRDTQYF. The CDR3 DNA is TGTGCCAGTACCAGCGGCGGTTCCCAACGGGATACGCAGTATTTT.

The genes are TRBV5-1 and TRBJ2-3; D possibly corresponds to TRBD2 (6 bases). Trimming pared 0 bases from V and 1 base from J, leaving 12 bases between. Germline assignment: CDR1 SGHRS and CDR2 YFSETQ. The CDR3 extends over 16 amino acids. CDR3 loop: CASSLGAWGGTDTQYF. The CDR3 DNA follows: TGCGCCAGCAGCTTGGGTGCATGGGGGGGCACAGATACGCAGTATTTT.

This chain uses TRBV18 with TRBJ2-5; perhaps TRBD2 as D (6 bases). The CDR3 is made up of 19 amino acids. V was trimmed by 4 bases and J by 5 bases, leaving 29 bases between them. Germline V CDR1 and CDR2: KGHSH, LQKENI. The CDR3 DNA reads TGTGCCAGCTCACGAGTAGGGACTTGGGGGTCCGCTTCGAGGGAGACCCAGTACTTC. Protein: CASSRVGTWGSASRETQYF.

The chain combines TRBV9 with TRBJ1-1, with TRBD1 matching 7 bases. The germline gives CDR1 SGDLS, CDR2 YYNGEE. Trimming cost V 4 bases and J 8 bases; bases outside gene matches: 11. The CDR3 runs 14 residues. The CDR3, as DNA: TGTGCCAGCAGCTTATCCGACAGGGTAACCGAAGCTTTCTTT. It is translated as CASSLSDRVTEAFF.

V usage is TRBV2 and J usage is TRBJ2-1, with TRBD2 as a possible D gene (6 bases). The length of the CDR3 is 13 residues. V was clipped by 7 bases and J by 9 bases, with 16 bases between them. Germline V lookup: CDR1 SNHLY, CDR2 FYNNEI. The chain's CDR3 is CASTPLLAVEQFF. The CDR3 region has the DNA TGTGCCAGCACCCCTTTACTAGCTGTTGAGCAGTTCTTC.

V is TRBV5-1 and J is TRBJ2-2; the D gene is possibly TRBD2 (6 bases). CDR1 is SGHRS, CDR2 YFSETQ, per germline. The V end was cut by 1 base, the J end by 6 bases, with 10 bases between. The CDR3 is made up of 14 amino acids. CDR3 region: CASSLLGEAGELFF. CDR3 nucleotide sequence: TGCGCCAGCAGCTTGCTAGGGGAGGCCGGGGAGCTGTTTTTT.

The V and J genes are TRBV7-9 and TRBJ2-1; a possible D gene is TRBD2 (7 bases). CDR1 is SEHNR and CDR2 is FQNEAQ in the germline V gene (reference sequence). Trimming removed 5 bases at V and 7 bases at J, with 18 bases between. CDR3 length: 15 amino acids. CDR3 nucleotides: TGTGCCAGCAGCCCCCGGGCGGGGGCAAGGAATGAGCAGTTCTTC. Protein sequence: CASSPRAGARNEQFF.

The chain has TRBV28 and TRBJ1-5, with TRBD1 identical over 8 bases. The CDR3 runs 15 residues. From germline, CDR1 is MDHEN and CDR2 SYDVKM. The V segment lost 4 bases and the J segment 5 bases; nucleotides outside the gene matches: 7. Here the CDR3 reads CASSSAGGEDQPQHF. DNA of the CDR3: TGTGCCAGCAGTTCGGCAGGGGGCGAAGATCAGCCCCAGCATTTT.

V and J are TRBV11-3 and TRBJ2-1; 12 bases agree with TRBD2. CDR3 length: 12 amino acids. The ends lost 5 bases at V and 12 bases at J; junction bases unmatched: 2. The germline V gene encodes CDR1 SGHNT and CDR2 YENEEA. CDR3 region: CASSATSGRQFF. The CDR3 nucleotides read TGTGCCAGCAGCGCGACTAGCGGGAGGCAGTTCTTC.

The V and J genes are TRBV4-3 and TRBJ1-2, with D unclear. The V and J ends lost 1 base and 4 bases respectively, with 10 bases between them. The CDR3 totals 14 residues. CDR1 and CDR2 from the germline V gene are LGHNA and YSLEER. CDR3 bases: TGCGCCAGCAGCCAAGTCCCGGCGGCCTATGGCTACACCTTC. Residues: CASSQVPAAYGYTF.

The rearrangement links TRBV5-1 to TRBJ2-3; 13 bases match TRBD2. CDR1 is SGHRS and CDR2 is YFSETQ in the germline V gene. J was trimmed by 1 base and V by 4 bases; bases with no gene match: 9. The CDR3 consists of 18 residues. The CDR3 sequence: CASSITSGGAPGTDTQYF. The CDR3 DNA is TGCGCCAGCAGCATAACTAGCGGGGGGGCCCCCGGCACAGATACGCAGTATTTT.

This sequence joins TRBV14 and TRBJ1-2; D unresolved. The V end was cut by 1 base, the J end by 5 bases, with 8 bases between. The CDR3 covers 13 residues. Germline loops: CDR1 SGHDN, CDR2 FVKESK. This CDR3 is CASSQGPLYGYTF. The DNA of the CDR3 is TGTGCCAGCAGCCAAGGGCCCCTTTATGGCTACACCTTC.

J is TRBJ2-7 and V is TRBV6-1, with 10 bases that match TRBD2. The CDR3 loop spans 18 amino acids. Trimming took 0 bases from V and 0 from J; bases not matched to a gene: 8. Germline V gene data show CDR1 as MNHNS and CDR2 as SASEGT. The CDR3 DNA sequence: TGTGCCAGCAGTGAAGCGCCTCTAGCGGGGGCCGCCTCCTACGAGCAGTACTTC. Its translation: CASSEAPLAGAASYEQYF.

CDR3 coding DNA: TGTGCCAGCAGCCAGGAGGTGGGGTGGTCTACCCACAATGAGCAGTTCTTC. Residues: CASSQEVGWSTHNEQFF. This chain links TRBV4-2 with TRBJ2-1; perhaps TRBD2 as D (5 bases). The V gene's germline CDR1 is LGHNA and CDR2 YNFKEQ. This CDR3 comprises 17 residues. Between the trimmed V and J ends, which lost 3 bases and 5 bases, there was a span of 20 bases.

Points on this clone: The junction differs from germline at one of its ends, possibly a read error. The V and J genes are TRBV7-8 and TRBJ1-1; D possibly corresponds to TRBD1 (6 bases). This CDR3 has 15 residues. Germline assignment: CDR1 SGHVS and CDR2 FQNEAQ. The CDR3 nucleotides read TGTGCCAGCAGCCTCGGGACACCCAAGGACACTGAAGCTCTCTTT. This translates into CASSLGTPKDTEALF.

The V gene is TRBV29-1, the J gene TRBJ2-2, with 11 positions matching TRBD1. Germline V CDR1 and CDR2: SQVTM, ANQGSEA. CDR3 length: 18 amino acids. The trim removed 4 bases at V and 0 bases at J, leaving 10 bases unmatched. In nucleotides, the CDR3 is TGCAGCGTTGGGGTCCGGACAGGGGGCGCGTCGAACACCGGGGAGCTGTTTTTT. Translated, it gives CSVGVRTGGASNTGELFF.

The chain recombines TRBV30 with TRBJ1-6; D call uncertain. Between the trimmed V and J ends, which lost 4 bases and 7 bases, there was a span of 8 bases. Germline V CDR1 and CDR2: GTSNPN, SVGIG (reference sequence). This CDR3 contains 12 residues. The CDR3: CAWTDTNSPLHF. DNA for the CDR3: TGTGCCTGGACAGACACAAATTCACCCCTCCACTTT.

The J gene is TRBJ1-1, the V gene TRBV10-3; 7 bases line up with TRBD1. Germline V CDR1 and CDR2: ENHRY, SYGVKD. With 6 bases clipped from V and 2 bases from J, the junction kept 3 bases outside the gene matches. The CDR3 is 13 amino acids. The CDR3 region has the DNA TGTGCCATCAGACAGGGGATTAACACTGAAGCTTTCTTT. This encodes CAIRQGINTEAFF.

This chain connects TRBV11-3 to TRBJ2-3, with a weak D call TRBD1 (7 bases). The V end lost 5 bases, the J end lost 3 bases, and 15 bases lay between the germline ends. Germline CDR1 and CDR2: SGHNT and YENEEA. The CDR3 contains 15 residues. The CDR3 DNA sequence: TGTGCCAGCAGCGGCGGAGGGGGCGAGACAGATACGCAGTATTTT. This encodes CASSGGGGETDTQYF.

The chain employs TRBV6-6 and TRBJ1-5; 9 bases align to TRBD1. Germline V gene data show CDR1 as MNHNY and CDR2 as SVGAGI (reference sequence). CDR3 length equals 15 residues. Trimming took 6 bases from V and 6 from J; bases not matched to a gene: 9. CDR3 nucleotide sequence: TGTGCCAGCAGGCAACCGGGACAGGGAAGTCAGCCCCAGCATTTT. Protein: CASRQPGQGSQPQHF.

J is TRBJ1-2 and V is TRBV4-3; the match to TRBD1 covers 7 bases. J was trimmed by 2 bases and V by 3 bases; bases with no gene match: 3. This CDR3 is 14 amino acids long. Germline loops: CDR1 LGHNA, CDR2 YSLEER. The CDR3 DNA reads TGCGCCAGCAGCCAGGAGACAGGGAACTATGGCTACACCTTC. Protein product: CASSQETGNYGYTF.

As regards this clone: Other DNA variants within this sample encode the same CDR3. The CDR3: CASSFNTDTQYF. The CDR3 region has the DNA TGCGCCAGCAGCTTCAACACAGATACGCAGTATTTT. V and J are TRBV5-1 and TRBJ2-3; D is unclear. The CDR3 is made up of 12 amino acids. V was cut by 2 bases and J by 2 bases, with 3 bases left in between. Germline V lookup: CDR1 SGHRS, CDR2 YFSETQ.

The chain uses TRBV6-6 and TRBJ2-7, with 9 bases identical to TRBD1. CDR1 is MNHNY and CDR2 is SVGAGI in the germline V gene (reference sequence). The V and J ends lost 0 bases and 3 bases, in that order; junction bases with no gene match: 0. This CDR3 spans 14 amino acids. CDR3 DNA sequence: TGTGCCAGCAGTTACTCGACAGGGGGCTACGAGCAGTACTTC. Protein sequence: CASSYSTGGYEQYF.

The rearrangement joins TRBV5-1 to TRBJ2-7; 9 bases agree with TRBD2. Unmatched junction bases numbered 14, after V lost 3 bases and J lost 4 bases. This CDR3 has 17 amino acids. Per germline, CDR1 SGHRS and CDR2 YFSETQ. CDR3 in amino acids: CASSWGPERGDFYEQYF. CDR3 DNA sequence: TGCGCCAGCAGCTGGGGGCCGGAGCGGGGGGATTTTTACGAGCAGTACTTC.

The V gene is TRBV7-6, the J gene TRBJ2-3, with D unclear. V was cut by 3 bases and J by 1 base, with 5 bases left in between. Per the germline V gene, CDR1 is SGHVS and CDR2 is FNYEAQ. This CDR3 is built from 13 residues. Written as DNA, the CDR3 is TGTGCCAGCAGCTTTCGCGGCACAGATACGCAGTATTTT. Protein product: CASSFRGTDTQYF.